Here is one T cell receptor (beta chain) with its context. As yet, its antigen is unknown. The sample belongs to a study of cytomegalovirus exposure and HLA in healthy donors. Generated by immunoSEQ multiplex PCR, the TCRdb table keeps only in-frame clones and is missing some. The sample contains roughly 190,000 clones, about 82% of which appear only once. Study-level points and caveats: There were some public TCRs occurring in many donors, but most TCR sequences were rare.

Germline-derived CDR1 and CDR2 are SGHRS and YFSETQ. The germline V and J ends were trimmed by 6 bases and 10 bases, with 13 bases remaining between them. The CDR3 contains 11 residues. This TCR came from a woman aged 18-30 years in good health and CMV-seronegative. The source material was PBMCs. This chain uses TRBV5-1 with TRBJ1-1; D not certain. CDR3 DNA sequence: TGCGCCAGCAAATTCCGGGAGCTAGCTTTCTTT. Translation gives CASKFRELAFF. Looking up the rest from reference TRBV5-1 and TRBJ1-1 gives the full variable domain: KAGVTQTPRYLIKTRGQQVTLSCSPISGHRSVSWYQQTPGQGLQFLFEYFSETQRNKGNFPGRFSGRQFSNSRSEMNVSTLELGDSALYLCASKFRELAFFGQGTRLTVV.